This entry lists 13 T cell receptor gamma chains sequenced from one sample in a study of γδ T cells in repeated Plasmodium falciparum infection. Flow sorting of PBMC yielded separate Vgamma9/Vdelta2+ and Vdelta2-negative gammadelta T cell populations for bulk repertoire analysis. TCRdb processed the multiplex PCR reads again with the CATT caller. The sample lists 13,000 to 15,000 gamma-chain clones; 1.6% were seen once. Sequencing was done on a sample of gamma-delta T cells from blood. These TCRs come from a pool of human donors (malaria-infected and uninfected, not separated).

With regard to this clone: The protein TCRdb gives is from a much larger clone and does not agree with this DNA's translation at residue 7, likely a read error; the protein shown here comes from the DNA. The rearrangement uses TRGV9 and TRGJ1 or TRGJ2. Germline V gene data show CDR1 as GITISATS and CDR2 as ISYDGTV (reference sequence). The CDR3 sequence is 10 residues long. V was pared by 9 bases and J by 11 bases, with 10 bases of the junction left unmatched. The CDR3 loop is CALEVREKLF. CDR3 bases: TGTGCCTTGGAGGTTCGGGAGAAACTCTTT.

Many counts were recorded for this clone. It differs at one base from a far larger clone, so likely a read error. Other DNA sequences from this sample encode an identical CDR3 as well. The gene calls are TRGV9 and TRGJ1 or TRGJ2. The CDR3 covers 16 residues. Per germline, CDR1 GITISATS and CDR2 ISYDGTV (reference sequence). V lost 3 bases and J lost 4; bases outside the gene matches: 15. Here the CDR3 reads CALWECNLACYYKKLF. As DNA, the CDR3 is TGTGCCTTGTGGGAGTGCAATTTGGCTTGCTATTATAAGAAACTCTTT.

About this clone itself: Only one base separates this from a far larger clonotype, so it likely reflects a read error. The genes are TRGV3 and TRGJ1 or TRGJ2. TCRdb lists no J gene, so it was determined here by aligning the DNA to germline. CDR3 length equals 12 residues. Germline V gives CDR1 VTNTFY, CDR2 YDVSTARD (reference sequence). The CDR3 loop is CATWDHYYKKLF. For the CDR3, the DNA is TGTGCCACCTGGGACCATTATTACAAGAAACTCTTT.

This clone was recorded at least ten times. A far larger clone is only one base removed, so a read error is likely. The V gene is TRGV4, the J gene TRGJ1 or TRGJ2. The CDR3 sequence is 14 residues long. Germline trimming cut 1 base from V and 1 base from J; bases unmatched to any gene: 4. CDR1 and CDR2 (germline): EGSTGY, YDSYTSSV. The DNA of the CDR3 is TGTGCCACCTGGGATGGCTCAAATTATTATAAGAAACTCTTT. It is translated as CATWDGSNYYKKLF.

At least ten counts were recorded for this clone. The J gene is TRGJP, the V gene TRGV9. TCRdb records no J gene; here it was assigned by comparing the DNA to germline. V lost 6 bases and J lost 4; bases outside the gene matches: 3. This CDR3 region has 15 residues. Germline loops: CDR1 GITISATS, CDR2 ISYDGTV (reference sequence). The CDR3 coding sequence is TGTGCCTTGTGGTTACAAGAGTTGGGCAAAAAAATCAAGGTATTT. Protein product: CALWLQELGKKIKVF.

This clone has at least ten counts. The genes are TRGV3 and TRGJ1 or TRGJ2. The germline V gene encodes CDR1 VTNTFY and CDR2 YDVSTARD (reference sequence). J lost 3 bases, V lost 0 bases, and 11 bases had no gene match. The CDR3 spans 16 residues. The CDR3 region is CATWDRLGWAYYKKLF. As DNA, the CDR3 is TGTGCCACCTGGGACAGGCTAGGATGGGCTTATTATAAGAAACTCTTT.

Comments on this clone: TCRdb shows a much larger clone's protein in place of this DNA's translation, and the two differ at residue 9, likely through a read error; the protein shown is translated from the DNA. The chain joins TRGV9 to TRGJ1 or TRGJ2. Germline CDR1 is GITISATS and CDR2 is ISYDGTV (reference sequence). This CDR3 contains 15 residues. Trimming took 2 bases from V and 4 from J; bases not matched to a gene: 11. CDR3 DNA sequence: TGTGCCTTGTGGGAGGGCAAAACGAAGTATTATAAGAAACTCTTT. Protein: CALWEGKTKYYKKLF.

Notes on this clone: The likely explanation is a read error, given a far larger clone one base away. The sample carries other DNA sequences with the same CDR3. This chain uses TRGV4 with TRGJP. V was clipped by 4 bases and J by 4 bases; unmatched bases: 4. The CDR3 consists of 16 residues. Germline V gene lookup returns CDR1 EGSTGY and CDR2 YDSYTSSV. As DNA, the CDR3 is TGTGCCACCTGGGAGATTCAAGAGTTGGGCAAAAAAATCAAGGTATTT. Its protein is CATWEIQELGKKIKVF.

At least ten counts were recorded for this clone. TCRdb's entry gives the protein of a much larger clone, which mismatches this DNA's translation at residue 6, likely from a read error; the protein reported here is translated from the DNA. The J gene is uncalled and the V gene is TRGV9. CDR3 length equals 12 residues. Germline assignment: CDR1 GITISATS and CDR2 ISYDGTV (reference sequence). The CDR3 loop is CALWEAQTSELF. The CDR3 region has the DNA TGTGCCTTGTGGGAGGCGCAAACTTCGGAACTCTTT.

This clone was detected ten times or more. The protein that TCRdb holds for this DNA derives from a much larger clone and differs from the translated DNA at residue 9, which likely indicates a read error; the protein shown here is translated from the DNA. The chain is built from TRGV4 and TRGJ1 or TRGJ2. Since TCRdb gives no J gene, matching the DNA to germline was used here to assign it. The CDR3 consists of 13 residues. CDR1 and CDR2 from the germline V gene are EGSTGY and YDSYTSSV. This CDR3 is CATWDGLYCKKLF. The CDR3 DNA follows: TGTGCCACCTGGGATGGATTGTATTGTAAGAAACTCTTT.

The table lists this clone with many counts. With a far larger clone one base away, a read error is the likely cause. The sample holds other DNA sequences that translate to the same CDR3. The CDR3 loop reads CALWEVHPGYYKKLF. The CDR3 DNA follows: TGTGCCTTGTGGGAGGTGCATCCGGGTTATTATAAGAAGCTCTTT. No J gene call was made, and the V gene is TRGV9. CDR3 length equals 15 residues. Germline CDR1 GITISATS, CDR2 ISYDGTV (reference sequence).

This clone was counted ten times or more. A far larger clone is just one base off, so this is likely a read error. This sample also contains other DNA sequences that code for the same CDR3. This sequence joins TRGV9 and TRGJP. TCRdb gives no J gene; it was assigned here by matching the DNA to germline. Germline values: CDR1 GITISATS, CDR2 ISYDGTV (reference sequence). This CDR3 has 16 residues. The CDR3 region has the DNA TGTGCCCTGTGGGAGGCAATTGGGTTGGGCAAAAAAATCAAGGTATTT. Translated: CALWEAIGLGKKIKVF.

As concerns this clone: The protein held in TCRdb is that of a much larger clone and does not match this DNA's translation at residues 9 and 15, likely because of a read error; the protein shown is translated from the DNA. The chain is built from TRGV9 and TRGJP. Germline CDR1 and CDR2: GITISATS and ISYDGTV (reference sequence). The CDR3 is made up of 17 amino acids. CDR3 nucleotide sequence: TGTGCCTTGTGGGAGGTGCGGGAAGGGTTGGGCAAAAAAATCAGGGTATTT. This gives the protein CALWEVREGLGKKIRVF.